The TCR beta chain described here comes from a study of regulatory T cells in long-lasting Graves disease. Points from the study as a whole: Favoring TRBV28, TRBJ1-2 and TRBJ2-5 was a feature seen in persistent disease. A greater number of public clonotypes (approximately 2,500) was shared by persistent patients than by new patients (approximately 1,000).

This clonotype showed up many times. Its target is not known. The sample's time point: newly diagnosed GD, antithyroid drugs for less than 3 months. RNA from PBMCs was the source of the TCR library. This CDR3 comprises 14 residues. Germline V gene lookup returns CDR1 MNHEY and CDR2 SVGAGI. Between the trimmed V and J ends, which lost 3 bases and 4 bases, there was a span of 12 bases. Library construction for TCR beta used iRepertoire HTBI primers and Arm-PCR of CDR3 regions. TCRdb recomputed calls from the multiplex PCR reads with MiXCR, one row per CDR3 protein. The sample includes roughly 250,000 distinct CDR3 sequences, more than 15% of them seen just once. The same data also went into a second study, on T cells in Graves' hyperthyroidism and ophthalmopathy. From that report: Ophthalmopathy, as predicted by the model, came a median around 6.7 months after the prediction.

The J gene is TRBJ1-1, the V gene TRBV6-5, with D unclear. The clonotype was recovered from a woman younger than 45 with Graves disease. The sequencing used peripheral blood mononuclear cells (PBMCs), collected at new diagnosis, from a patient treated with antithyroid drugs. The CDR3 region has the DNA TGTGCCAGCAGTTATCCGGGGAGGCTCACTGAAGCTTTCTTT. It specifies CASSYPGRLTEAFF.